The 22 T cell receptor beta chains below were found in one sample sequenced in a study of molecular identifiers for immune sequencing clone quantification. MiXCR, run by TCRdb on the PCR reads, gives a single entry per CDR3 protein. The repertoire includes a few hundred thousand distinct CDR3 sequences, roughly a fifth of them detected once, and approximately 0.8% sits in the top ten. The sequenced sample consisted of naive CD8+ T cells from blood, with Jurkat cell RNA spiked in. Stated subset: FACS-sorted CD8+CD4-CCR7+CD45RA+ naive T cells. These receptors originate from a human donor in good health. Some libraries in this study had Jurkat cell RNA spiked in.

This clonotype appeared a few times. V gene TRBV13 combines with J gene TRBJ2-1; D is tentatively TRBD1 or TRBD2 (5 bases each). CDR1 and CDR2 from the germline V gene are PRHDT and FYEKMQ (reference sequence). CDR3 size: 15 residues. V lost 6 bases to trimming and J lost 5 bases, with 17 bases between them. CDR3 region: CASSPGPSSHNEQFF. CDR3 nucleotide sequence: TGTGCCAGCAGTCCGGGACCGAGCTCTCACAATGAGCAGTTCTTC.

The genes are TRBV15 and TRBJ1-1; TRBD1 might be the D (5 bases). The V end was cut by 6 bases, the J end by 1 base, with 6 bases between. In germline, CDR1 is LNHNV, CDR2 YYDKDF (reference sequence). The CDR3 length is 12 residues. The DNA of the CDR3 is TGTGCCACCAGGACAGCGAACACTGAAGCTTTCTTT. Translating it yields CATRTANTEAFF. The complete variable domain, with remaining parts taken from reference TRBV15 and TRBJ1-1, reads DAMVIQNPRYQVTQFGKPVTLSCSQTLNHNVMYWYQQKSSQAPKLLFHYYDKDFNNEADTPDNFQSRRPNTSFCFLDIRSPGLGDTAMYLCATRTANTEAFFGQGTRLTVV.

This clonotype was recorded a few times. The chain has TRBV7-6 and TRBJ2-3; D perhaps matches TRBD2 (7 bases). This CDR3 contains 15 residues. Between the trimmed V and J ends, which lost 1 base and 5 bases, there was a span of 13 bases. Germline V CDR1 and CDR2: SGHVS, FNYEAQ. In DNA, the CDR3 is TGTGCCAGCAGCTTAGAGGGGGGGCTCGTAGATACGCAGTATTTT. Translated, it gives CASSLEGGLVDTQYF.

This clonotype was seen only a few times. The chain has TRBV20-1 and TRBJ2-7; D remains ambiguous. V was pared by 6 bases and J by 4 bases, with 22 bases between. CDR1 and CDR2 (germline): DFQATT, SNEGSKA (reference sequence). The CDR3 runs to 15 residues. CDR3 protein: CSARRPDAVLYEQYF. The CDR3 region has the DNA TGCAGTGCCAGACGCCCGGACGCAGTATTATACGAGCAGTACTTC.

The table lists this clonotype with many counts. The chain couples TRBV7-9 to TRBJ2-3, with 10 bases identical to TRBD2. Germline V gives CDR1 SEHNR, CDR2 FQNEAQ (reference sequence). The CDR3 runs to 12 residues. V shed 9 bases, J shed 5 bases, and the junction held 2 bases outside the gene matches. The CDR3 DNA sequence: TGTGCCAGTGGGACTAGCGAAGATACGCAGTATTTT. It codes for CASGTSEDTQYF. The whole variable domain, remainder taken from reference TRBV7-9 and TRBJ2-3, is DTGVSQNPRHKITKRGQNVTFRCDPISEHNRLYWYRQTLGQGPEFLTYFQNEAQLEKSRLLSDRFSAERPKGSFSTLEIQRTEQGDSAMYLCASGTSEDTQYFGPGTRLTVL.

This chain links TRBV4-3 with TRBJ2-1; 8 nucleotides agree with TRBD2. The trim removed 4 bases at V and 9 bases at J, leaving 17 bases unmatched. CDR3 length: 17 residues. The germline V gene encodes CDR1 LGHNA and CDR2 YSLEER. CDR3 sequence (DNA): TGCGCCAGCAGCCCCCTCTGGCCAGCGGGGGCCACCCTTGAGCAGTTCTTC. This codes for CASSPLWPAGATLEQFF.

This clonotype was detected ten times or more. The chain employs TRBV24-1 and TRBJ2-1; tentative D call: TRBD1 (5 bases). Germline lookup yields CDR1 KGHDR and CDR2 SFDVKD. CDR3 length equals 14 residues. V lost 4 bases to trimming and J lost 4 bases, with 10 bases between them. The CDR3 region is CATSDRQPYNEQFF. The CDR3 bases are TGTGCCACCAGTGACAGACAGCCTTACAATGAGCAGTTCTTC.

As to this clonotype: A much larger clone is a single base away; this may be a read error. The genes are TRBV7-9 and TRBJ2-3; 8 positions match TRBD2. The germline V gene has CDR1 SEHNR and CDR2 FQNEAQ (reference sequence). This CDR3 is built from 15 residues. CDR3 nucleotides: TGTGCCAGCAGCATAGCACTAGCGGGCACAGATACGCAGTATTTT. Protein product: CASSIALAGTDTQYF.

The chain has TRBV19 and TRBJ2-1; D is unclear. V lost 1 base, J lost 6 bases, and 16 bases lay in between. Looked up from germline, CDR1 is LNHDA and CDR2 is SQIVND (reference sequence). The CDR3 extends over 16 amino acids. The CDR3 bases are TGTGCCAGTAGTATAGGGCCCGCCGGATTTCCCAATGAGCAGTTCTTC. This gives the protein CASSIGPAGFPNEQFF.

This clonotype occurred a few times. The rearrangement links TRBV11-2 to TRBJ1-1; the D gene is possibly TRBD1 (6 bases). The V gene lost 5 bases and the J gene lost 6 bases, with 19 bases spanning the gap. This CDR3 contains 15 residues. The germline CDR1 and CDR2 sequences are SGHAT and FQNNGV. In DNA form, the CDR3 reads TGTGCCAGCAGCCTCCGGGGGGCCGCCAGCGCTGAAGCTTTCTTT. The encoded protein is CASSLRGAASAEAFF. The full variable domain, with the rest looked up from reference TRBV11-2 and TRBJ1-1, is EAGVAQSPRYKIIEKRQSVAFWCNPISGHATLYWYQQILGQGPKLLIQFQNNGVVDDSQLPKDRFSAERLKGVDSTLKIQPAKLEDSAVYLCASSLRGAASAEAFFGQGTRLTVV.

As concerns this clonotype: A much larger clone sits a single nucleotide away, making a read error possible. This chain uses TRBV20-1 with TRBJ1-1; 7 nucleotides line up with TRBD1. The CDR3 is 17 amino acids. Germline CDR1 DFQATT, CDR2 SNEGSKA (reference sequence). Here the CDR3 DNA reads TGCAGTGTAGGGGACAGCTTCGAGGGGGCATGGAACACTGGAGCTTTCTTT. It translates to CSVGDSFEGAWNTGAFF.

The V and J genes are TRBV27 and TRBJ2-7; D call uncertain. This CDR3 is 13 amino acids long. CDR1 is MNHEY and CDR2 is SMNVEV in the germline V gene (reference sequence). V was shortened by 4 bases and J by 5 bases, with 12 bases between the two germline ends. The CDR3 loop is CASSSGLFHEQYF. CDR3 in DNA: TGTGCCAGCAGTTCCGGTTTGTTCCACGAGCAGTACTTC.

This clonotype was detected a few times. The chain recombines TRBV9 with TRBJ2-3; D possibly matches TRBD1 or TRBD2 (6 bases each). The V and J ends lost 0 bases and 5 bases respectively, with 10 bases between them. Looked up from germline, CDR1 is SGDLS and CDR2 is YYNGEE. This CDR3 has 14 amino acids. CDR3 in DNA: TGTGCCAGCAGCGTAGAGGGGGGAAGAGATACGCAGTATTTT. As protein: CASSVEGGRDTQYF.

In the case of this clonotype: Since a much larger clone is just one base distant, this may be a read error. This chain uses TRBV6-5 with TRBJ2-3, with D possibly called TRBD1 or TRBD2 (5 bases each). Trimming took 5 bases from V and 6 from J, leaving 18 bases between them. The CDR3 is 15 amino acids. Germline CDR1 and CDR2: MNHEY and SVGAGI. CDR3 DNA: TGTGCCAGCAGTGATGAGGGCGTCTGGGGGGATACGCAGTATTTT. Its protein product is CASSDEGVWGDTQYF.

About this clonotype: The conserved final phenylalanine or tryptophan is absent from the CDR3, which likely points to a read error. The genes are TRBV25-1 and TRBJ1-1; D not resolved. V dropped 5 bases and J dropped 8 bases, with 9 bases sitting between them. The CDR3 consists of 11 residues. From germline, CDR1 is MGHDK and CDR2 SYGVNS. The CDR3 spells CASSLGTEAFS. Here the CDR3 DNA reads TGTGCCAGCAGTCTCGGCACGGAAGCTTTCTCT.

Many counts were recorded for this clonotype. The V call is TRBV4-1, the J call TRBJ2-7, with no clear D. The CDR3 runs 14 residues. The germline V gene has CDR1 MGHRA and CDR2 YSYEKL. V gave up 0 bases and J gave up 1 base, with 7 bases separating them. CDR3 in amino acids: CASSQEIRSYEQYF. CDR3 in DNA: TGCGCCAGCAGCCAAGAGATAAGGTCCTACGAGCAGTACTTC.

This clonotype occurred many times. V and J are TRBV13 and TRBJ2-7; 9 bases fit TRBD2. Per germline, CDR1 PRHDT and CDR2 FYEKMQ (reference sequence). The V segment lost 3 bases and the J segment 1 base; nucleotides outside the gene matches: 4. The CDR3 contains 15 residues. The CDR3 protein is CASSFGGRGSYEQYF. CDR3 coding DNA: TGTGCCAGCAGCTTTGGCGGGAGGGGATCCTACGAGCAGTACTTC.

The chain uses TRBV19 and TRBJ2-3; D ambiguous. CDR1 is LNHDA, CDR2 SQIVND, per germline (reference sequence). V was pared by 3 bases and J by 7 bases, with 11 bases between. The CDR3 loop spans 13 amino acids. The CDR3 protein is CASSMDPWNTQYF. CDR3 DNA: TGTGCCAGTAGTATGGATCCGTGGAATACGCAGTATTTT.

The J gene is TRBJ2-7, the V gene TRBV19; no reliable D call. V gave up 1 base and J gave up 2 bases, with 12 bases separating them. CDR3 length: 15 residues. Germline V gene lookup returns CDR1 LNHDA and CDR2 SQIVND (reference sequence). In nucleotides, the CDR3 is TGTGCCAGTAGTATAGTGGGCGCAAGCGCCTACGAGCAGTACTTC. Protein: CASSIVGASAYEQYF.

This clonotype was recorded at least ten times. The chain couples TRBV7-6 to TRBJ2-7; 12 nucleotides align to TRBD1. V lost 4 bases, J lost 7 bases, and 8 bases stayed unmatched. CDR1 and CDR2 (germline): SGHVS, FNYEAQ. This CDR3 is built from 15 residues. CDR3 nucleotides: TGTGCCAGCAGCTCCCCGGGACAGGGGGCTGTGGAGCAGTACTTC. Translation gives CASSSPGQGAVEQYF.

Concerning this clonotype itself: The CDR3 end shows no conserved phenylalanine or tryptophan, and so a read error is likely. The chain uses TRBV6-1 and TRBJ1-5; possible D gene TRBD1, 6 bases. The CDR3 extends over 16 amino acids. From germline, CDR1 is MNHNS and CDR2 SASEGT. The V end was cut by 2 bases, the J end by 1 base, with 12 bases between. Here the CDR3 DNA reads TGTGCCAGCAGTGAAATTGGGGGCAGGAGCAATCAGCCCCAGCATCTT. This gives the protein CASSEIGGRSNQPQHL.

The genes are TRBV27 and TRBJ2-7; 9 bases are a match to TRBD1. Germline V gene data show CDR1 as MNHEY and CDR2 as SMNVEV (reference sequence). CDR3 size: 15 residues. V trimming: 6 bases; J trimming: 5 bases; junction bases outside the gene matches: 11. The CDR3 loop reads CASSPLRTGANEQYF. Written as DNA, the CDR3 is TGTGCCAGCAGCCCACTTCGGACAGGGGCGAACGAGCAGTACTTC.